Sequencing of this T cell receptor beta chain was carried out in a study of T cells in Graves' hyperthyroidism and ophthalmopathy. RNA transcripts gave rise to amplified TCR beta CDR3 regions. HTBI primers drove first-round RT-PCR of the TCR CDR3. Each CDR3 protein gets one entry after TCRdb re-called the multiplex PCR reads with MiXCR. The sample shows 220,000 or so distinct CDR3 sequences, about a sixth of them seen only once. This clonotype came up many times. V shed 5 bases and J 9 bases; nucleotides not matched to a gene: 10. The CDR3 is 14 residues long. Germline lookup yields CDR1 SGHAT and CDR2 FQNNGV.

The sequence was collected from a young woman with Graves' ophthalmopathy. Sequencing was done on a sample of blood. The V and J genes are TRBV11-2 and TRBJ2-1; TRBD2 matches 7 bases. CDR3 residues: CASSVAGPSGEQFF. The CDR3 DNA follows: TGTGCCAGCAGCGTAGCGGGCCCCTCAGGTGAGCAGTTCTTC.